Presented here are 17 T cell receptor beta chains from one specimen sequenced in a study of CD8+CD57+ T cells in acquired aplastic anemia. Profiling of TCR beta VDJ combinations and CDR3 sequences used genomic DNA as template. TCRdb fed the reads into MiXCR, producing one record per CDR3 protein. The repertoire holds around 130,000 distinct CDR3 sequences, with approximately 61% as singletons. An expansion of CD8+CD57+ cells by flow cytometry had been shown in patients chosen for sequencing. Sequencing was performed on sorted CD4+, CD8+, or CD8+CD57+ T cells (not recorded which) from PBMCs. These receptors came from a human donor with aplastic anemia.

V and J are TRBV19 and TRBJ1-4; D is unclear. Germline-derived CDR1 and CDR2 are LNHDA and SQIVND (reference sequence). The CDR3 has 13 amino acids. V lost 5 bases and J lost 12, with 16 bases in between. The CDR3 loop is CASSPGSGAELFF. CDR3 in DNA: TGTGCCAGTAGTCCTGGGAGCGGAGCGGAACTGTTTTTT. The whole variable domain, remainder taken from reference TRBV19 and TRBJ1-4, is DGGITQSPKYLFRKEGQNVTLSCEQNLNHDAMYWYRQDPGQGLRLIYYSQIVNDFQKGDIAEGYSVSREKKESFPLTVTSAQKNPTAFYLCASSPGSGAELFFGSGTQLSVL.

The chain joins TRBV14 to TRBJ2-7; 9 bases agree with TRBD1. V lost 1 base, J lost 6 bases, and 4 bases stayed unmatched. The CDR3 is 14 residues long. Germline values: CDR1 SGHDN, CDR2 FVKESK. The CDR3 sequence: CASSQVDRGVEQYF. The CDR3 DNA sequence: TGTGCCAGCAGCCAAGTCGACAGGGGGGTCGAGCAGTACTTC. Based on the CDR3 plus reference TRBV14 and TRBJ2-7, the full variable domain is EAGVTQFPSHSVIEKGQTVTLRCDPISGHDNLYWYRRVMGKEIKFLLHFVKESKQDESGMPNNRFLAERTGGTYSTLKVQPAELEDSGVYFCASSQVDRGVEQYFGPGTRLTVT.

This clonotype was observed a handful of times. The J gene is TRBJ2-7, the V gene TRBV12-3 or TRBV12-4; either TRBD1 or TRBD2 may fit D (6 bases each). The CDR3 is 15 residues long. V was shortened by 6 bases and J by 6 bases, with 21 bases between the two germline ends. The CDR3 reads CASSGGGSRGTEQYF. The CDR3 coding sequence is TGTGCCAGCAGCGGGGGAGGCTCAAGGGGGACCGAGCAGTACTTC.

V is TRBV2 and J is TRBJ2-7, with D possibly matching TRBD2 (6 bases). Germline CDR1 is SNHLY and CDR2 is FYNNEI. Trimming stripped 8 bases from V and 5 bases from J, with 19 bases between. The CDR3 spans 14 residues. DNA for the CDR3: TGTGCCAGCTGGACCGGGACTGCCATCGACGAGCAGTACTTC. Its protein is CASWTGTAIDEQYF.

This chain connects TRBV5-1 to TRBJ2-2; 13 positions agree with TRBD2. Germline V gene lookup returns CDR1 SGHRS and CDR2 YFSETQ. V was pared by 6 bases and J by 0 bases, with 5 bases of the junction left unmatched. The CDR3 has 17 residues. DNA of the CDR3: TGCGCCAGCACCGAACTAGCGGGGGGGTCGAACACCGGGGAGCTGTTTTTT. This translates into CASTELAGGSNTGELFF.

The V call is TRBV15, the J call TRBJ2-6, with D hard to call. The V gene's germline CDR1 is LNHNV and CDR2 YYDKDF (reference sequence). This CDR3 region has 14 residues. V lost 5 bases to trimming and J lost 9 bases, with 14 bases between them. The CDR3 sequence: CATSAPPMGNVLTF. The DNA for the CDR3 is TGTGCCACCAGCGCCCCGCCCATGGGCAACGTCCTGACTTTC. The full variable domain, rest sourced from reference TRBV15 and TRBJ2-6, is DAMVIQNPRYQVTQFGKPVTLSCSQTLNHNVMYWYQQKSSQAPKLLFHYYDKDFNNEADTPDNFQSRRPNTSFCFLDIRSPGLGDTAMYLCATSAPPMGNVLTFGAGSRLTVL.

Concerning this clonotype itself: The junction differs from germline at one of its ends, possibly a read error. This chain links TRBV2 with TRBJ1-3; possible D gene TRBD1, 6 bases. Germline V gene sequence: CDR1 SNHLY, CDR2 FYNNEI. The CDR3 length is 12 residues. The CDR3 DNA follows: TGTGCCGGCAGCGGACAGTACTACACCATATATTTT. Its translation: CAGSGQYYTIYF.

This chain connects TRBV3-1 to TRBJ1-2; D possibly corresponds to TRBD1 (6 bases). This CDR3 region has 16 residues. CDR1 LGHDT and CDR2 YNNKEL come from the germline V gene (reference sequence). Trimming stripped 0 bases from V and 1 base from J, with 12 bases between. For the CDR3, the DNA is TGTGCCAGCAGCCAAGACCGAGGGACATATAACTATGGCTACACCTTC. Its translation: CASSQDRGTYNYGYTF.

This chain uses TRBV12-3 or TRBV12-4 with TRBJ2-3; weak D call: TRBD1 (5 bases). Trimming shortened V by 1 base and J by 2 bases, and 7 bases separated the two germline ends. The CDR3 consists of 14 residues. The CDR3 loop is CASSLDRFTDTQYF. The CDR3 DNA reads as TGTGCCAGCAGTTTAGACAGGTTCACAGATACGCAGTATTTT.

This clonotype was counted ten times or more. CDR3 residues: CASKLSPRGGLKDTQYF. In nucleotides, the CDR3 is TGTGCCAGCAAACTCTCGCCCCGGGGGGGCCTGAAGGATACGCAGTATTTT. The chain couples TRBV7-3 to TRBJ2-3; 8 bases align to TRBD2. J was trimmed by 6 bases and V by 7 bases; bases with no gene match: 18. The CDR3 is 17 residues long. The germline CDR1 and CDR2 sequences are SGHTA and FQGTGA.

This clonotype was recorded at least ten times. The V gene is TRBV27, the J gene TRBJ1-6; D is undetermined. Per germline, CDR1 MNHEY and CDR2 SMNVEV (reference sequence). This CDR3 comprises 12 residues. V lost 5 bases and J 6 bases, leaving 5 bases between the germline ends. In DNA, the CDR3 is TGTGCCAGCAGTCCACCTAATTCACCCCTCCACTTT. Its translation is CASSPPNSPLHF.

The rearrangement uses TRBV19 and TRBJ1-2, with no clear D. V lost 5 bases, J lost 4 bases, and 14 bases lay in between. The length of the CDR3 is 14 residues. Looked up from germline, CDR1 is LNHDA and CDR2 is SQIVND (reference sequence). CDR3 DNA sequence: TGTGCCAGTAGTCCCCCTGGCAGTGTCTATGGCTACACCTTC. It specifies CASSPPGSVYGYTF.

The CDR3 DNA sequence: TGTGCCAGCAGCCCCCTGGGTCCAGGGGAAAGTTCACCCCTCCACTTT. It codes for CASSPLGPGESSPLHF. The J gene is TRBJ1-6, the V gene TRBV7-8, with D maybe TRBD1 (6 bases). Looked up from germline, CDR1 is SGHVS and CDR2 is FQNEAQ. V was clipped by 5 bases and J by 9 bases, with 20 bases between them. This CDR3 is 16 amino acids long.

The chain couples TRBV7-9 to TRBJ1-2; D is unclear. V was clipped by 2 bases and J by 5 bases, with 9 bases between them. The CDR3 runs to 13 residues. Germline V gene lookup returns CDR1 SEHNR and CDR2 FQNEAQ (reference sequence). This chain's CDR3 is CASSLTEKYGYTF. The CDR3, as DNA: TGTGCCAGCAGCTTAACCGAGAAGTATGGCTACACCTTC.

This clonotype turned up a few times. The chain uses TRBV6-6 and TRBJ2-3; D gene ambiguous. V gave up 0 bases and J gave up 2 bases, with 12 bases separating them. Germline assignment: CDR1 MNHNY and CDR2 SVGAGI (reference sequence). The CDR3 extends over 16 amino acids. CDR3 DNA sequence: TGTGCCAGCAGTTACTCGTTGGAGACCTACACAGATACGCAGTATTTT. Protein: CASSYSLETYTDTQYF.

The rearrangement links TRBV20-1 to TRBJ2-7; tentatively, D is TRBD1 (5 bases). The V gene's germline CDR1 is DFQATT and CDR2 SNEGSKA (reference sequence). The CDR3 extends over 12 amino acids. V lost 3 bases and J 3 bases, leaving 9 bases between the germline ends. Here the CDR3 reads CSASRGSYEQYF. CDR3 nucleotide sequence: TGCAGTGCTAGTAGGGGTAGCTACGAGCAGTACTTC.

The table lists this clonotype with a count of one. One junction end disagrees with the germline gene, perhaps due to a read error. The chain recombines TRBV2 with TRBJ2-1, with D unclear. The CDR3 contains 10 residues. Germline CDR1 reads SNHLY; CDR2 reads FYNNEI. The CDR3 is CASRSNGQFF. The CDR3 DNA reads as TGTGCCAGCCGGTCCAATGGGCAGTTCTTC.